A single sample gave rise to the 23 T cell receptor beta chains below, sequenced in a study of regulatory T cells in long-lasting Graves disease. According to the study, TCR beta libraries were built with iRepertoire HTBI primers and CDR3-region Arm-PCR. TCRdb passed the multiplex PCR reads through MiXCR, listing each CDR3 protein once. This sample carries some 230,000 distinct CDR3 sequences, approximately 20% of them seen once, and the ten largest clones take approximately 24%. Indicated time point: newly diagnosed GD, antithyroid drugs for less than 3 months. PBMC-extracted RNA yielded the TCR library. The material was peripheral blood mononuclear cells (PBMCs), obtained at new diagnosis, from a patient treated with antithyroid drugs. The receptors derive from a female donor with Graves disease.

This clonotype was observed many times. The chain carries TRBV7-9 and TRBJ2-7; 14 positions match TRBD2. The CDR3 sequence is 16 residues long. Germline values: CDR1 SEHNR, CDR2 FQNEAQ (reference sequence). With V trimmed by 5 bases and J by 7 bases, 10 bases remained unmatched. CDR3 nucleotide sequence: TGTGCCAGCAGCCAGCTCCGGACTAGCGGGGGGCTGGAGCAGTACTTC. It encodes CASSQLRTSGGLEQYF.

This clonotype was recorded many times. The chain carries TRBV18 and TRBJ2-1; 8 nucleotides line up with TRBD2. Germline assignment: CDR1 KGHSH and CDR2 LQKENI. This CDR3 is 18 amino acids long. J gave up 0 bases and V 3 bases, and 10 bases lay outside the gene matches. The CDR3 nucleotides are TGTGCCAGCTCACCGCACAGACTAGCGCCGAGCTCCTACAATGAGCAGTTCTTC. Its translation: CASSPHRLAPSSYNEQFF.

This clonotype was seen at least ten times. The V call is TRBV7-2, the J call TRBJ1-2; D uncertain. V dropped 0 bases and J dropped 2 bases, with 10 bases sitting between them. CDR3 length: 15 residues. The germline V gene has CDR1 SGHTA and CDR2 FQGNSA. CDR3 amino acids: CASSLAEYENYGYTF. CDR3 DNA: TGTGCCAGCAGCTTAGCAGAATATGAGAACTATGGCTACACCTTC.

The chain combines TRBV7-6 with TRBJ2-1, with D maybe TRBD2 (6 bases). V was trimmed by 1 base and J by 5 bases, leaving 15 bases between them. The length of the CDR3 is 16 residues. The V gene's germline CDR1 is SGHVS and CDR2 FNYEAQ. Here the CDR3 reads CASSLVRGGTNNEQFF. The CDR3 coding sequence is TGTGCCAGCAGCTTAGTGAGGGGAGGAACTAACAATGAGCAGTTCTTC.

This clonotype was recorded at least ten times. The chain combines TRBV11-2 with TRBJ2-7, with TRBD1 matching 8 bases. Germline V lookup: CDR1 SGHAT, CDR2 FQNNGV. The CDR3 covers 13 residues. Unmatched junction bases numbered 4, after V lost 4 bases and J lost 5 bases. CDR3 bases: TGTGCCAGCAGCTCGGACAGGGCCCACGAGCAGTACTTC. Translated: CASSSDRAHEQYF.

J is TRBJ2-4 and V is TRBV6-2 or TRBV6-3; D is perhaps TRBD1 (5 bases). The CDR3 is 14 amino acids. The germline V gene has CDR1 MNHEY and CDR2 SVGEGT. Trimming took off 7 bases at V and 0 bases at J, with 10 bases between the two ends. The DNA of the CDR3 is TGTGCCAGCAAACTGACAGTAGCCAAAAACATTCAGTACTTC. As protein: CASKLTVAKNIQYF.

The genes are TRBV5-5 and TRBJ2-3, with 9 bases fitting TRBD1. The junction had 10 bases not matched to a gene; V was cut back by 4 bases and J by 4 bases. The CDR3 loop spans 16 amino acids. From germline, CDR1 is SGHKS and CDR2 YYEKEE (reference sequence). CDR3 residues: CASSPKDRGRSDTQYF. DNA of the CDR3: TGTGCCAGCAGCCCCAAGGACAGGGGTCGATCAGATACGCAGTATTTT.

This clonotype has just a few counts. This chain connects TRBV20-1 to TRBJ1-4; 9 nucleotides align to TRBD1. With 5 bases clipped from V and 5 bases from J, the junction kept 3 bases outside the gene matches. This CDR3 is 13 amino acids long. The V gene's germline CDR1 is DFQATT and CDR2 SNEGSKA (reference sequence). The CDR3 is CSAGQGQNEKLFF. The CDR3 DNA sequence: TGCAGTGCTGGACAGGGGCAAAATGAAAAACTGTTTTTT.

This clonotype was seen many times. The rearrangement uses TRBV18 and TRBJ2-3; 10 nucleotides agree with TRBD2. CDR1 and CDR2 (germline): KGHSH, LQKENI. This CDR3 region has 15 residues. V dropped 0 bases and J dropped 4; count of bases not matched to a gene: 1. CDR3 sequence: CASSPPSGRSDTQYF. The DNA for the CDR3 is TGTGCCAGCTCACCACCTAGCGGGAGGTCAGATACGCAGTATTTT.

This clonotype came up many times. V and J are TRBV9 and TRBJ2-5; D gene unclear. The V gene lost 0 bases and the J gene lost 4 bases, with 10 bases spanning the gap. Germline values: CDR1 SGDLS, CDR2 YYNGEE. The CDR3 loop spans 14 amino acids. The CDR3 DNA sequence: TGTGCCAGCAGCGTAGCCGCAGGCGGAGAGACCCAGTACTTC. It encodes CASSVAAGGETQYF.

This clonotype was counted many times. This chain uses TRBV13 with TRBJ1-4; TRBD1 might be the D (6 bases). The V gene's germline CDR1 is PRHDT and CDR2 FYEKMQ (reference sequence). Trimming removed 5 bases from V and 2 bases from J, with 12 bases in between. The CDR3 is 15 residues long. This CDR3 is CASSANRVTNEKLFF. In nucleotides, the CDR3 is TGTGCCAGCAGCGCCAACAGGGTTACTAATGAAAAACTGTTTTTT.

The chain carries TRBV27 and TRBJ2-1; D is possibly TRBD2 (5 bases). The V end was cut by 2 bases, the J end by 9 bases, with 14 bases between. The CDR3 is made up of 14 amino acids. Germline V lookup: CDR1 MNHEY, CDR2 SMNVEV (reference sequence). The CDR3 reads CASSLNPRAGEQFF. DNA for the CDR3: TGTGCCAGCAGTTTAAATCCTAGGGCGGGTGAGCAGTTCTTC.

This clonotype showed up many times. This chain connects TRBV28 to TRBJ2-7; 7 positions agree with TRBD2. The V segment lost 6 bases and the J segment 2 bases; nucleotides outside the gene matches: 13. Germline-derived CDR1 and CDR2 are MDHEN and SYDVKM. The CDR3 has 16 residues. CDR3 loop: CASRSWGGEDAYEQYF. The CDR3 DNA sequence: TGTGCCAGCAGATCATGGGGGGGGGAGGACGCCTACGAGCAGTACTTC. The entire variable domain, with the rest obtained from reference TRBV28 and TRBJ2-7, is as follows: DVKVTQSSRYLVKRTGEKVFLECVQDMDHENMFWYRQDPGLGLRLIYFSYDVKMKEKGDIPEGYSVSREKKERFSLILESASTNQTSMYLCASRSWGGEDAYEQYFGPGTRLTVT.

This clonotype was seen many times. The gene calls are TRBV7-9 and TRBJ1-2, with D uncertain. Germline assignment: CDR1 SEHNR and CDR2 FQNEAQ (reference sequence). The ends were cut back, 1 base at V and 2 bases at J, with 11 bases in the middle. This CDR3 comprises 15 residues. The DNA for the CDR3 is TGTGCCAGCAGCTTAGGGGCGGACGGGAACTATGGCTACACCTTC. This codes for CASSLGADGNYGYTF.

This clonotype has at least ten counts. The chain links TRBV28 to TRBJ1-6; 7 positions match TRBD1. Germline lookup yields CDR1 MDHEN and CDR2 SYDVKM. V trimming: 6 bases; J trimming: 16 bases; junction bases outside the gene matches: 18. CDR3 length: 15 residues. Here the CDR3 DNA reads TGTGCCAGCAGCCAAGAGACAGGGAAAGGGGGGACTCTCCACTTT. It is translated as CASSQETGKGGTLHF.

Details on this clonotype: A much larger clone is a single base away; this may be a read error. The CDR3 here is CASSPNGRARYEQYF. The DNA of the CDR3 is TGTGCCAGCTCACCGAATGGTCGGGCGCGCTACGAGCAGTACTTC. The chain employs TRBV18 and TRBJ2-5; no definite D call. The tail of the sequence fits TRBJ2-7 better, so the J call may be wrong. This CDR3 contains 15 residues. Germline V lookup: CDR1 KGHSH, CDR2 LQKENI.

At least ten counts were recorded for this clonotype. This chain uses TRBV9 with TRBJ1-4; 7 bases agree with TRBD1. J gave up 7 bases and V 3 bases, and 6 bases lay outside the gene matches. The CDR3 extends over 14 amino acids. Germline V gives CDR1 SGDLS, CDR2 YYNGEE. CDR3 sequence reads: CASSEEGGSEKLFF. CDR3 coding DNA: TGTGCCAGCAGCGAGGAAGGGGGCTCTGAAAAACTGTTTTTT.

This clonotype was picked up many times. V usage is TRBV18 and J usage is TRBJ1-1; a weak D match, TRBD1 (6 bases). The length of the CDR3 is 13 residues. V dropped 5 bases and J dropped 5 bases, with 12 bases sitting between them. CDR1 is KGHSH, CDR2 LQKENI, per germline. The CDR3 protein is CASSSYRETEAFF. The CDR3 region has the DNA TGTGCCAGCTCAAGCTACAGGGAGACTGAAGCTTTCTTT. Full variable domain (missing parts from reference TRBV18 and TRBJ1-1): NAGVMQNPRHLVRRRGQEARLRCSPMKGHSHVYWYRQLPEEGLKFMVYLQKENIIDESGMPKERFSAEFPKEGPSILRIQQVVRGDSAAYFCASSSYRETEAFFGQGTRLTVV.

This clonotype was detected many times. V and J are TRBV19 and TRBJ2-1; possibly TRBD2 for D (5 bases). This CDR3 spans 14 amino acids. CDR1 is LNHDA and CDR2 is SQIVND in the germline V gene (reference sequence). V was pared by 7 bases and J by 6 bases, with 16 bases between. CDR3 DNA sequence: TGTGCCAGTAAAGACACGCACGGGGTCAATGAGCAGTTCTTC. This sequence encodes CASKDTHGVNEQFF.

This clonotype was seen at least ten times. The chain links TRBV7-8 to TRBJ2-3; D gene uncertain. With 0 bases removed from V and 1 base from J, the gap between germline ends came to 5 bases. This CDR3 comprises 14 residues. The V gene's germline CDR1 is SGHVS and CDR2 FQNEAQ. The chain's CDR3 is CASSLASRTDTQYF. In nucleotides, the CDR3 is TGTGCCAGCAGCTTAGCTTCTCGCACAGATACGCAGTATTTT.

This clonotype came up many times. The chain employs TRBV2 and TRBJ2-4, with 8 positions matching TRBD1. Germline V gene data show CDR1 as SNHLY and CDR2 as FYNNEI. The V and J ends lost 5 bases and 9 bases, in that order; junction bases with no gene match: 6. CDR3 length: 13 amino acids. This CDR3 is CASSTGQGSIQYF. The CDR3 nucleotides read TGTGCCAGCAGTACAGGACAGGGATCCATTCAGTACTTC.

CDR3 region: CSALNNGRGRSNQPQHF. The CDR3 DNA is TGCAGTGCCCTCAATAACGGACGGGGGCGGAGCAATCAGCCCCAGCATTTT. This chain links TRBV20-1 with TRBJ1-5; possible D gene TRBD1, 6 bases. CDR1 is DFQATT, CDR2 SNEGSKA, per germline (reference sequence). Trimming stripped 6 bases from V and 1 base from J, with 22 bases between. The CDR3 covers 17 residues.

This clonotype was seen more than once but under ten times. The CDR3 ends on some other residue instead of the conserved phenylalanine or tryptophan, so this is likely a read error. The chain has TRBV7-3 and TRBJ2-5; weak D call: TRBD2 (6 bases). Germline CDR1 SGHTA, CDR2 FQGTGA. The CDR3 runs 13 residues. Trimming took 5 bases from V and 1 from J, leaving 8 bases between them. The CDR3 DNA follows: TGTGCCAGCAGCACGGGACTCCAAGAGACCCAGTACCTC. Protein product: CASSTGLQETQYL.